The rows below give T cell receptor beta chains drawn from one sample of a study of T cells in Graves' hyperthyroidism and ophthalmopathy. TCRdb reanalysed the multiplex PCR reads using MiXCR and keeps one entry per CDR3 protein. This sample has roughly 300,000 distinct CDR3 sequences, with 15% to 20% found just once. The specimen was blood. The receptor source for this set is a woman between 50 and 59 years old with Graves' hyperthyroidism. Both conserved end residues are part of each CDR3. The D gene is left open where the match is weak. Clone size is shown for a subset of rows, as once, few, many or a class of expanded clone.

j_call | d_call | v_call | clone_size | cdr3_nt | cdr3_aa
TRBJ2-3 | TRBD2 | TRBV11-2 | many | TGTGCCAGCAGCTTAGATAGTAGCGGGGGGGCAGATACGCAGTATTTT | CASSLDSSGGADTQYF
TRBJ2-7 | . | TRBV5-1 | few | TGCGCCAGCAGCGGTCCGGGGACTTACGAGCAGTACTTC | CASSGPGTYEQYF
TRBJ2-1 | . | TRBV7-9 | many | TGTGCCAGCAGTCGCTTAGGTGGTACCGCGGACCACCTTAACAATGAGCAGTTCTTC | CASSRLGGTADHLNNEQFF
TRBJ2-1 | TRBD2 | TRBV27 | . | TGTGCCAGCAGTCGGAGCGGGAGGGCCGGGGATGAGCAGTTCTTC | CASSRSGRAGDEQFF
TRBJ1-1 | . | TRBV28 | few | TGTGCCAGCAGGGGTATGAGGGCCTTGGACACTGAAGCTTTCTTT | CASRGMRALDTEAFF
TRBJ1-2 | TRBD1 | TRBV4-2 | . | TGTGCCAGCAGCCAAGATGGGGCAGGGGGCGCAAACTATGGCTACACCTTC | CASSQDGAGGANYGYTF
TRBJ2-7 | . | TRBV4-2 | few | TGTGCCAGCAGCCAAGATAGGGATGACAAGCGGGTAACCTACGAGCAGTACTTC | CASSQDRDDKRVTYEQYF
TRBJ1-5 | . | TRBV3-1 | many | TGTGCCAGCAGCCAAAGCCCGGGGAGCAATCAGCCCCAGCATTTT | CASSQSPGSNQPQHF
TRBJ1-1 | . | TRBV28 | . | TGTGCCAGCGGGTGGACGCCTTTCTTT | CASGWTPFF
TRBJ1-1 | . | TRBV12-3/TRBV12-4 | . | TGTGCCAGCAGTTCATCAGGGTACAGTGAAGCTTTCTTT | CASSSSGYSEAFF
TRBJ1-5 | . | TRBV20-1 | many | TGCAGTTCCGGAGGGGACCAGCCCCAGCATTTT | CSSGGDQPQHF
TRBJ1-6 | . | TRBV5-1 | . | TGCGCCAGCAGCTCCTCCGGGACGGACCTCAATTCACCCCTCCACTTT | CASSSSGTDLNSPLHF
TRBJ1-6 | . | TRBV5-4 | . | TGTGCCAGCAGCTTGGGCCATAGAGATTCACCCCTCCACTTT | CASSLGHRDSPLHF
TRBJ2-2 | . | TRBV6-1 | few | TGTGCCAGCAGGGGCACTGGTACGGGTACCGGGGAGCTGTTTTTT | CASRGTGTGTGELFF
TRBJ2-1 | TRBD2 | TRBV2 | many | TGTGCCAGCAGTGCCGCTCCAGCGGGGACCTACAATGAGCAGTTCTTC | CASSAAPAGTYNEQFF
TRBJ2-7 | . | TRBV12-3/TRBV12-4 | many | TGTGCCAGCAGCCGTTTTAGGTACGAGCAGTACTTC | CASSRFRYEQYF
TRBJ2-1 | TRBD1 | TRBV30 | few | TGTGCCTGGAGTGTACAGGGGAACAATGAGCAGTTCTTC | CAWSVQGNNEQFF
TRBJ2-3 | . | TRBV12-3/TRBV12-4 | many | TGTGCCAGCAGTCAAGGTGGGGCAGGCACAGATACGCAGTATTTT | CASSQGGAGTDTQYF
TRBJ2-7 | TRBD1 | TRBV20-1 | few | TGCAGTGCCCCGCCACCCACCCGGGACAGGGCCTCCTACGAGCAGTACTTC | CSAPPPTRDRASYEQYF
TRBJ1-1 | . | TRBV30 | few | TGTGCCTGGAGGGAGGGGCTGACTGAAGCTTTCTTT | CAWREGLTEAFF
TRBJ1-5 | . | TRBV6-1 | . | TGTGCCAGCAGCGAAACGCATAGCCTTACTGCCCAGCATTTT | CASSETHSLTAQHF
TRBJ1-6 | TRBD1 | TRBV28 | . | TGCGCCAGCAGTCCTGGGACAGGCCATTCACCCCTCCACTTT | CASSPGTGHSPLHF
TRBJ2-1 | TRBD2 | TRBV6-5 | . | TGTGCCAGCAGTTACTCGGGACTAGGCTCCTACAATGAGCAGTTCTTC | CASSYSGLGSYNEQFF
TRBJ1-2 | . | TRBV28 | . | TGTGCCAGCAGTAACGGGGGGTTACACTATGGCTACACCTTC | CASSNGGLHYGYTF
TRBJ1-1 | . | TRBV7-9 | many | TGTGCCAGCAGCTCCTCGTTCAACACTGAAGCTTTCTTT | CASSSSFNTEAFF
TRBJ1-4 | . | TRBV4-1 | few | TGCGCCAGCAGCGGGGACGAAAAACTGTTTTTT | CASSGDEKLFF
TRBJ1-2 | . | TRBV5-1 | . | TGCGCCAGCAGCCCCGGGACGTTGGATGGCTACACCTTC | CASSPGTLDGYTF
TRBJ2-1 | . | TRBV12-3/TRBV12-4 | many | TGTGCCAGCAGCGCCGAGGCCGACTACAATGAGCAGTTCTTC | CASSAEADYNEQFF
TRBJ2-3 | TRBD1 | TRBV5-1 | . | TGCGCCAGCAGAGGGACAGGGGGTACAGATACGCAGTATTTT | CASRGTGGTDTQYF
TRBJ2-1 | TRBD1 | TRBV3-1 | few | TGTGCCAGCAGCCAAGCACTAGGACAGGGGTATAATGAGCAGTTCTTC | CASSQALGQGYNEQFF
TRBJ2-1 | . | TRBV20-1 | many | TGCAGTGCTAGTTGGCCGGACAATGAGCAGTTCTTC | CSASWPDNEQFF
TRBJ2-2 | . | TRBV20-1 | few | TGCAGTGCTAGAAAACTAGAAACCGCCGGGGAGCTGTTTTTT | CSARKLETAGELFF
TRBJ2-5 | TRBD1 | TRBV9 | many | TGTGCCAGCAGCGTAGGTGGCAGGGGGCCAGAGACCCAGTACTTC | CASSVGGRGPETQYF
TRBJ1-5 | TRBD1 | TRBV6-2/TRBV6-3 | . | TGTGCCAGCAGAAGACAGGGGGAGGGCAATCAGCCCCAGCATTTT | CASRRQGEGNQPQHF
TRBJ1-1 | TRBD1 | TRBV7-9 | few | TGTGCCAGCAGGTCAACAACGGACGGGACAGGGTCGAAAGCTTTCTTT | CASRSTTDGTGSKAFF
TRBJ2-7 | TRBD1 | TRBV20-1 | . | TGCAGTGCTATTGATGGACAGGGCGTTACCTACGAGCAGTACTTC | CSAIDGQGVTYEQYF
TRBJ1-5 | . | TRBV5-6 | . | TGTGCCAGCAGCTTCAAAAATCAGCCCCAGCATTTT | CASSFKNQPQHF
TRBJ2-1 | TRBD2 | TRBV7-9 | many | TGTGCCAGCAGTCGCGGGACTAGCGGTTTAAATGAGCAGTTCTTC | CASSRGTSGLNEQFF
TRBJ1-1 | . | TRBV5-1 | many | TGCGCCAGCAGCTTGGACATTCAGGTAACTGAAGCTTTCTTT | CASSLDIQVTEAFF
TRBJ2-5 | . | TRBV18 | many | TGTGCCAGCTCACCACCCGGCGCGGAGACCCAGTACTTC | CASSPPGAETQYF
TRBJ2-5 | . | TRBV7-9 | few | TGTGCCAGCAGCATTGACACGTTCTTAGAGACCCAGTACTTC | CASSIDTFLETQYF
TRBJ1-4 | TRBD1 | TRBV6-2/TRBV6-3 | few | TGTGCCAGTAGCCCTTCCGGGACAGGGGGGGAAAAACTGTTTTTT | CASSPSGTGGEKLFF
TRBJ2-7 | . | TRBV3-1 | many | TGTGCCAGCAGCCTACATAGCGAATCCTACGAGCAGTACTTC | CASSLHSESYEQYF
TRBJ1-1 | . | TRBV6-6 | many | TGTGCCAGCAGTTACTCGGGTGACGGGGTTAAAGCTTTCTTT | CASSYSGDGVKAFF
TRBJ2-7 | . | TRBV18 | . | TGTGCCAGCTCACCGGAGGGGGCGAACTCCTACGAGCAGTACTTC | CASSPEGANSYEQYF
TRBJ2-5 | TRBD2 | TRBV28 | many | TGTGCCAGTTCGTATACGACGGGCCGGGGGGCCCAGTACTTC | CASSYTTGRGAQYF